Below, 20 T cell receptor beta chains from the same sample are listed, as sequenced in a study of blood T cell repertoires in COVID-19. Profiled with immunoSEQ multiplex PCR; TCRdb holds only in-frame clones, not every one. The data contain approximately 140,000 clones, about four fifths of them singletons. The sequenced material came from PBMCs or T cells enriched from blood (not recorded which). These receptors came from a man aged 35 to 55 with acute COVID-19.

V gene TRBV5-1 combines with J gene TRBJ1-5, with 9 bases lining up with TRBD1. The junction had 3 bases not matched to a gene; V was cut back by 4 bases and J by 7 bases. This CDR3 is built from 13 residues. Germline CDR1 is SGHRS and CDR2 is YFSETQ. CDR3 amino acids: CASSVGQGQPQHF. CDR3 nucleotide sequence: TGCGCCAGCAGCGTTGGACAGGGGCAGCCCCAGCATTTT.

The chain employs TRBV28 and TRBJ1-1, with D possibly TRBD1 on 6 matching bases. Between the trimmed V and J ends, which lost 5 bases and 2 bases, there was a span of 18 bases. Germline CDR1 reads MDHEN; CDR2 reads SYDVKM. This CDR3 contains 16 residues. CDR3 in DNA: TGTGCCAGCAGTGCACCGGACAGAGGTTTCAACACTGAAGCTTTCTTT. The encoded protein is CASSAPDRGFNTEAFF.

This chain connects TRBV19 to TRBJ1-1; D is perhaps TRBD1 (5 bases). The V end was cut by 5 bases, the J end by 1 base, with 11 bases between. Germline CDR1 and CDR2: LNHDA and SQIVND (reference sequence). The CDR3 is 14 amino acids. CDR3 bases: TGTGCCAGTAGTTGGGGCAGGCAGAACACTGAAGCTTTCTTT. Its translation: CASSWGRQNTEAFF. Together with reference TRBV19 and TRBJ1-1, the CDR3 gives the full variable domain: DGGITQSPKYLFRKEGQNVTLSCEQNLNHDAMYWYRQDPGQGLRLIYYSQIVNDFQKGDIAEGYSVSREKKESFPLTVTSAQKNPTAFYLCASSWGRQNTEAFFGQGTRLTVV.

The chain employs TRBV10-3 and TRBJ1-6; D possibly corresponds to TRBD1 (5 bases). V lost 9 bases and J 9 bases, leaving 15 bases between the germline ends. The CDR3 has 13 residues. CDR1 is ENHRY, CDR2 SYGVKD, per germline. CDR3 in DNA: TGTGCCATTACGGACAAGACGAGTTCACCCCTCCACTTT. Residues: CAITDKTSSPLHF.

The rearrangement joins TRBV27 to TRBJ1-2; 9 bases align to TRBD1. Germline V gives CDR1 MNHEY, CDR2 SMNVEV (reference sequence). CDR3 length: 17 residues. With V trimmed by 6 bases and J by 0 bases, 11 bases remained unmatched. CDR3 DNA sequence: TGTGCCAGCAGATTGGTGGGACAGGGAAATTCTAACTATGGCTACACCTTC. Translated, it gives CASRLVGQGNSNYGYTF.

The DNA for the CDR3 is TGTGCCAGCTCGTTAGGGGGTGGTGAGCAGTACTTC. Its protein product is CASSLGGGEQYF. The V and J genes are TRBV18 and TRBJ2-7, with a weak D call TRBD1 (6 bases). The germline V and J ends were trimmed by 6 bases and 7 bases, with 13 bases remaining between them. The V gene's germline CDR1 is KGHSH and CDR2 LQKENI. The CDR3 contains 12 residues.

The V call is TRBV9, the J call TRBJ1-1, with TRBD1 identical over 7 bases. Germline trimming cut 0 bases from V and 0 bases from J; bases unmatched to any gene: 8. The CDR3 totals 17 residues. Germline CDR1 is SGDLS and CDR2 is YYNGEE. Here the CDR3 reads CASSVGVGGQLNTEAFF. CDR3 nucleotide sequence: TGTGCCAGCAGCGTAGGGGTGGGGGGACAGCTGAACACTGAAGCTTTCTTT.

The chain has TRBV7-6 and TRBJ2-1; 9 bases map to TRBD1. This CDR3 spans 14 amino acids. The junction had 7 bases not matched to a gene; V was cut back by 5 bases and J by 8 bases. Per the germline V gene, CDR1 is SGHVS and CDR2 is FNYEAQ. The CDR3 spells CASSRDRVRDEQFF. The CDR3 DNA reads TGTGCCAGCAGCCGGGACAGGGTTAGAGATGAGCAGTTCTTC.

The chain uses TRBV7-2 and TRBJ2-7; D is unresolved. The CDR3 spans 14 residues. The V end lost 2 bases, the J end lost 2 bases, and 10 bases lay between the germline ends. Per germline, CDR1 SGHTA and CDR2 FQGNSA. The CDR3: CASSLQANTYEQYF. The CDR3 DNA reads TGTGCCAGCAGCTTACAAGCAAATACCTACGAGCAGTACTTC.

The chain recombines TRBV11-2 with TRBJ1-3, with D perhaps TRBD1 (6 bases). Germline V gives CDR1 SGHAT, CDR2 FQNNGV. Trimming cost V 1 base and J 1 base, with 17 bases left between them. The CDR3 length is 18 residues. The CDR3 protein is CASSLARTEPSSGNTIYF. The CDR3 DNA reads as TGTGCCAGCAGCTTAGCTCGGACAGAGCCATCTTCTGGAAACACCATATATTTT. Variable domain in full (rest from reference TRBV11-2 and TRBJ1-3): EAGVAQSPRYKIIEKRQSVAFWCNPISGHATLYWYQQILGQGPKLLIQFQNNGVVDDSQLPKDRFSAERLKGVDSTLKIQPAKLEDSAVYLCASSLARTEPSSGNTIYFGEGSWLTVV.

In regard to this clone: In the same sample, other DNA sequences code for this CDR3. The genes are TRBV28 and TRBJ1-2; D possibly corresponds to TRBD1 (5 bases). Germline V gives CDR1 MDHEN, CDR2 SYDVKM. CDR3 length: 13 residues. V lost 3 bases, J lost 2 bases, and 7 bases lay in between. Here the CDR3 DNA reads TGTGCCAGCAGTTTGGGGCTGAACTATGGCTACACCTTC. This gives the protein CASSLGLNYGYTF.

This rearrangement joins TRBV28 to TRBJ1-5, with TRBD1 identical over 7 bases. V lost 6 bases to trimming and J lost 6 bases; unmatched junction nucleotides: 26. CDR1 MDHEN and CDR2 SYDVKM come from the germline V gene. CDR3 size: 20 residues. The CDR3 here is CASSTIKRDKSGTASQPQHF. The CDR3 nucleotides are TGTGCCAGCAGCACGATTAAACGGGACAAATCCGGGACAGCGTCTCAGCCCCAGCATTTT. Supplemented by reference TRBV28 and TRBJ1-5, the full variable domain reads DVKVTQSSRYLVKRTGEKVFLECVQDMDHENMFWYRQDPGLGLRLIYFSYDVKMKEKGDIPEGYSVSREKKERFSLILESASTNQTSMYLCASSTIKRDKSGTASQPQHFGDGTRLSIL.

The rearrangement joins TRBV6-1 to TRBJ1-2; TRBD1 matches 7 bases. This CDR3 has 16 residues. CDR1 is MNHNS, CDR2 SASEGT, per germline. J lost 4 bases, V lost 3 bases, and 11 bases had no gene match. The CDR3 spells CASSEDRLWGLYGYTF. The CDR3 region has the DNA TGTGCCAGCAGTGAGGACAGGCTGTGGGGGCTCTATGGCTACACCTTC.

CDR3 in DNA: TGTGCCAGCAGCCGCGCGCCCAGGGAACTGTTTTTT. It specifies CASSRAPRELFF. V and J are TRBV6-2 or TRBV6-3 and TRBJ1-4, with a tentative D call TRBD1 (5 bases). V shed 6 bases and J shed 12 bases, with 14 bases lying between them. There are 12 residues in the CDR3. Germline lookup yields CDR1 MNHEY and CDR2 SVGEGT.

The genes are TRBV5-1 and TRBJ2-5; TRBD2 matches at 9 bases. The CDR3 is 16 residues long. J gave up 1 base and V 4 bases, and 8 bases lay outside the gene matches. Germline CDR1 is SGHRS and CDR2 is YFSETQ. The CDR3 loop is CASSTRPTSGQETQYF. The CDR3 bases are TGCGCCAGCAGCACCCGACCGACTAGCGGCCAAGAGACCCAGTACTTC.

The chain uses TRBV2 and TRBJ2-1; 7 bases are a match to TRBD2. CDR1 is SNHLY and CDR2 is FYNNEI in the germline V gene. The trim removed 11 bases at V and 5 bases at J, leaving 15 bases unmatched. The CDR3 runs 15 residues. The CDR3 nucleotides read TGTGCCCGGGGGGTTAGCGCCAGTGGAGACAATGAGCAGTTCTTC. Translated, it gives CARGVSASGDNEQFF.

The chain recombines TRBV7-2 with TRBJ2-7; 10 bases line up with TRBD1. CDR3 length equals 14 residues. Trimming at V came to 5 bases and at J to 5 bases, leaving 6 bases not matched to a gene. The germline gives CDR1 SGHTA, CDR2 FQGNSA. The CDR3 nucleotides are TGTGCCAGCAGCCCGTCGACAGGGGGCAACGAGCAGTACTTC. The encoded protein is CASSPSTGGNEQYF. Filled out from reference TRBV7-2 and TRBJ2-7, the complete variable domain reads GAGVSQSPSNKVTEKGKDVELRCDPISGHTALYWYRQSLGQGLEFLIYFQGNSAPDKSGLPSDRFSAERTGGSVSTLTIQRTQQEDSAVYLCASSPSTGGNEQYFGPGTRLTVT.

This clone was recorded only once. The chain has TRBV30 and TRBJ1-4; the match to TRBD1 covers 7 bases. After removal of 6 bases from V and 7 bases from J, the junction contained 11 bases not matched to a gene. Germline CDR1 is GTSNPN and CDR2 is SVGIG (reference sequence). This CDR3 comprises 14 residues. CDR3 DNA: TGTGCCTGCTCAAAGGGGGCCGAGGGTGAAAAACTGTTTTTT. This gives the protein CACSKGAEGEKLFF.

The chain combines TRBV11-2 with TRBJ1-1; 8 bases are shared with TRBD1. Germline V lookup: CDR1 SGHAT, CDR2 FQNNGV. This CDR3 region has 17 residues. The ends lost 2 bases at V and 2 bases at J; junction bases unmatched: 10. In DNA, the CDR3 is TGTGCCAGCAGCTTAAGTGTGCCTACAGGGGGAAACACTGAAGCTTTCTTT. This sequence encodes CASSLSVPTGGNTEAFF.

The rearrangement uses TRBV3-1 (or the pseudogene TRBV3-2) and TRBJ2-5; TRBD2 matches 10 bases. The CDR3 has 16 amino acids. V lost 0 bases and J lost 5; bases outside the gene matches: 6. Germline assignment: CDR1 LGHDT and CDR2 YNNKEL (reference sequence). CDR3 coding DNA: TGTGCCAGCAGCCAAGACGTCTCTAGCGGGAGCGAGACCCAGTACTTC. Its translation is CASSQDVSSGSETQYF.